This paragraph covers one T cell receptor (beta chain) sequence. The CDR3 contains 12 residues. V was clipped by 6 bases and J by 13 bases; unmatched bases: 7. The sample is drawn from a study of tumor-infiltrating lymphocytes in oesophageal squamous cell carcinoma. TCRdb ran MiXCR on the PCR reads and lists one entry per CDR3 protein. The sample lists 15,000 to 20,000 distinct CDR3 sequences, less than 55% occurring once. Material: normal esophageal tissue next to the tumor. The sequence was collected from a female donor with esophageal squamous cell carcinoma. The gene calls are TRBV12-3 or TRBV12-4 and TRBJ1-4, with TRBD1 identical over 8 bases. DNA for the CDR3: TGTGCCAGCAGCCGCGACAGGGGAGGACTGTTTTTT. Encoded protein: CASSRDRGGLFF.